This TCR beta chain is from a study of T-cell reconstitution after alpha-beta-depleted transplantation in children. Notes on this clonotype: Its antigen remains unidentified. At one end, the junction sequence differs from germline, possibly due to a read error.

The CDR3 is 13 residues long. The germline CDR1 and CDR2 sequences are SGHRS and YFSETQ. Study observations and caveats: T-cell numbers and diversity, one year after transplant, stemmed largely from T cells that were newly produced.

It was with unique molecular identifiers that the TCRbeta library was prepared. TCRdb reanalysed the PCR reads using MiXCR and keeps one entry per CDR3 protein. The table lists 55,000 to 65,000 distinct CDR3 sequences, approximately 43% of them singletons. The material sequenced was PBMCs, mostly from graft donor cells, taken 360 days after TCRalphabeta/CD19-depleted stem cell transplant. The receptor was isolated from a male patient aged 5 to 17 who had a stem cell transplant for acute lymphoblastic leukemia, so the T cells may come from the graft donor. V is TRBV5-1 and J is TRBJ1-3; D ambiguous. The CDR3 region is CASSFHTGDTIYF. For the CDR3, the DNA is TGCGCCAGCAGCTTTCATACTGGAGACACCATATATTTT.